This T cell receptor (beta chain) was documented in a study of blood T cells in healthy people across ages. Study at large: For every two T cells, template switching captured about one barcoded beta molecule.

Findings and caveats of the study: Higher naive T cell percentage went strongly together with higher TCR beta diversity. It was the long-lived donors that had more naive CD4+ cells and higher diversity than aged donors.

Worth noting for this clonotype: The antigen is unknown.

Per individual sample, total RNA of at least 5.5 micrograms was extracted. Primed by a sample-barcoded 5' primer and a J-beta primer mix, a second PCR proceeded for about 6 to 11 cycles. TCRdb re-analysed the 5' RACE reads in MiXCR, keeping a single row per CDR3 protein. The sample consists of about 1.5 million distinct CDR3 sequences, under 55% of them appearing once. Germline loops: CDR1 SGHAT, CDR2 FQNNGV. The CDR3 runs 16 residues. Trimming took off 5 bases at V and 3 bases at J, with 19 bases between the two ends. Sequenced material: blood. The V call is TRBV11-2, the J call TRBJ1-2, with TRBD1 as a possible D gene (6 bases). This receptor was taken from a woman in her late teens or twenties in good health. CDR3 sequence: CASSRGPRTWDYGYTF. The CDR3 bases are TGTGCCAGCAGCCGGGGGCCACGGACCTGGGACTATGGCTACACCTTC.